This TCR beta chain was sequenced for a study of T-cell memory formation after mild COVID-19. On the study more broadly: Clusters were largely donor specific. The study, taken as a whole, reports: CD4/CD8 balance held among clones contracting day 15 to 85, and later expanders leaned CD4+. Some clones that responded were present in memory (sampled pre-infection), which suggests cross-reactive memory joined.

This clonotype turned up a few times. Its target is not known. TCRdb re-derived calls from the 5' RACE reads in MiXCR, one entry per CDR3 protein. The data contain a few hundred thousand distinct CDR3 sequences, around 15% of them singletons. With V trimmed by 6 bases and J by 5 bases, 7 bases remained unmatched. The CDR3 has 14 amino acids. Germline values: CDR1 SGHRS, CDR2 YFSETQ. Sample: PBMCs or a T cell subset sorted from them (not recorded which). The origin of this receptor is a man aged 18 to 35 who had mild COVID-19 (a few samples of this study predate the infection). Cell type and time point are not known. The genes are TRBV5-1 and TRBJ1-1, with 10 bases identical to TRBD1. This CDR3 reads CASTRQGAETEAFF. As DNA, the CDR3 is TGCGCCAGCACTCGACAGGGGGCCGAGACTGAAGCTTTCTTT. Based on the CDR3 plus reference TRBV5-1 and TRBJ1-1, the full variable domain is KAGVTQTPRYLIKTRGQQVTLSCSPISGHRSVSWYQQTPGQGLQFLFEYFSETQRNKGNFPGRFSGRQFSNSRSEMNVSTLELGDSALYLCASTRQGAETEAFFGQGTRLTVV.